This T cell receptor beta chain stems from a study of T cells after yellow fever vaccination. A universal primer site and UMIs were added as TCR cDNA was made by 5'RACE template switching. In TCRdb, the 5' RACE reads were re-called with MiXCR into one record per CDR3 protein. Of 150,000 to 200,000 distinct CDR3 sequences in the sample, approximately 11% were seen once. The CDR3 length is 14 residues. Trimming removed 3 bases from V and 3 bases from J, with 12 bases in between. The germline V gene has CDR1 MGHRA and CDR2 YSYEKL. To note about this clonotype: Its antigen remains unidentified.

Study-wide findings and caveats: Most clones from primary vaccination were detected again post-booster (approximately 96% CD4, roughly 90% CD8). Few clonotypes appeared in both CD4 and CD8 compartments.

This chain uses TRBV4-1 with TRBJ2-7; no reliable D call. This TCR was recovered from a man younger than 30 who received the YFV17D yellow fever vaccine. This specimen consisted of CD8+ T cells sorted from PBMCs, obtained 15 days after the yellow fever booster vaccination. DNA for the CDR3: TGCGCCAGCAGCCACTATGAAAGGGTCTACGAGCAGTACTTC. As protein: CASSHYERVYEQYF.